Listed below are T cell receptor beta chains from one sample, sequenced in a study of T cell repertoires in cytomegalovirus infection. The antigens for these receptors are not known. TCRdb passed the reads through MiXCR, listing each CDR3 protein once. This table has over 100,000 distinct CDR3 sequences, around 30% appearing once. Sequenced material: CD8+ T cells from cultured PBMCs, taken from culture after CMV antigen stimulation. The receptors shown here come from a human donor in good health (CMV status not recorded). Some clones in this sample may be carry-over from other donors' samples. Each CDR3 is given with its conserved first and last residue. The order of the fields is J gene, D gene, clone size, V gene, CDR3 protein, CDR3 DNA. A D gene is named only where the DNA matches it firmly. Some rows have no size entry. The others give once, few or many, or a class for an expanded clone.

J gene: TRBJ2-7
D gene: TRBD1
clone size: NA
V gene: TRBV5-6
CDR3 protein: CASISRWTGVNEQYF
CDR3 DNA: TGTGCCAGCATCTCCCGGTGGACAGGGGTTAACGAGCAGTACTTC

J gene: TRBJ2-7
D gene: TRBD2
clone size: many
V gene: TRBV7-2
CDR3 protein: CASSFGTSGGGKGQYF
CDR3 DNA: TGTGCCAGCAGCTTCGGGACTAGCGGGGGGGGAAAGGGGCAGTACTTC

J gene: TRBJ2-4
D gene: NA
clone size: few
V gene: TRBV2
CDR3 protein: CASSEGTAGKNIQYF
CDR3 DNA: TGTGCCAGCAGTGAAGGGACTGCAGGGAAAAACATTCAGTACTTC

J gene: TRBJ1-1
D gene: NA
clone size: NA
V gene: TRBV6-6
CDR3 protein: CASSYFRDVGINTEAFF
CDR3 DNA: TGTGCCAGCAGTTACTTCAGGGACGTAGGGATCAACACTGAAGCTTTCTTT

J gene: TRBJ2-1
D gene: TRBD2
clone size: NA
V gene: TRBV18
CDR3 protein: CASSQGTSDYNEQFF
CDR3 DNA: TGTGCCAGCTCCCAGGGGACTAGCGACTACAATGAGCAGTTCTTC

J gene: TRBJ1-4
D gene: NA
clone size: few
V gene: TRBV7-9
CDR3 protein: CASSFGTGQEKLFF
CDR3 DNA: TGTGCCAGCAGCTTCGGGACGGGTCAGGAAAAACTGTTTTTT

J gene: TRBJ1-1
D gene: NA
clone size: NA
V gene: TRBV6-8
CDR3 protein: CASHQGTEAFF
CDR3 DNA: TGTGCCAGCCATCAGGGTACTGAAGCTTTCTTT

J gene: TRBJ1-2
D gene: NA
clone size: NA
V gene: TRBV6-5
CDR3 protein: CASRGRIYGYTF
CDR3 DNA: TGTGCCAGCAGGGGACGGATCTATGGCTACACCTTC

J gene: TRBJ2-7
D gene: NA
clone size: NA
V gene: TRBV9
CDR3 protein: CASSVGGLVSGEQYF
CDR3 DNA: TGTGCCAGCAGCGTCGGGGGACTTGTCTCGGGGGAGCAGTACTTC

J gene: TRBJ2-1
D gene: TRBD2
clone size: many
V gene: TRBV7-2
CDR3 protein: CASSLFPGGGAANEQFF
CDR3 DNA: TGTGCCAGCAGCTTATTTCCTGGCGGGGGGGCCGCCAATGAGCAGTTCTTC

J gene: TRBJ2-7
D gene: NA
clone size: NA
V gene: TRBV2
CDR3 protein: CASEDDSNYEQYF
CDR3 DNA: TGTGCCAGTGAAGATGACAGCAACTACGAGCAGTACTTC

J gene: TRBJ2-3
D gene: NA
clone size: few
V gene: TRBV7-9
CDR3 protein: CASSSLPEGDTQYF
CDR3 DNA: TGTGCCAGCAGCTCACTACCCGAGGGGGATACGCAGTATTTT

J gene: TRBJ2-2
D gene: TRBD2
clone size: NA
V gene: TRBV27
CDR3 protein: CASSAGTRYTGELFF
CDR3 DNA: TGTGCCAGCAGTGCCGGGACTAGATACACCGGGGAGCTGTTTTTT

J gene: TRBJ2-5
D gene: NA
clone size: few
V gene: TRBV5-6
CDR3 protein: CASSTGQQETQYF
CDR3 DNA: TGTGCCAGCAGCACCGGTCAGCAAGAGACCCAGTACTTC

J gene: TRBJ1-2
D gene: NA
clone size: NA
V gene: TRBV6-1
CDR3 protein: CASRLAGPGFYGYTF
CDR3 DNA: TGTGCCAGCAGGCTGGCAGGGCCGGGTTTCTATGGCTACACCTTC

J gene: TRBJ2-3
D gene: NA
clone size: many
V gene: TRBV7-8
CDR3 protein: CASSLLQGMKYTQYF
CDR3 DNA: TGTGCCAGCAGCTTACTGCAGGGGATGAAATATACGCAGTATTTT

J gene: TRBJ1-4
D gene: NA
clone size: NA
V gene: TRBV12-3/TRBV12-4
CDR3 protein: CASSFRGTNEKLFF
CDR3 DNA: TGTGCCAGCAGTTTCCGGGGTACTAATGAAAAACTGTTTTTT

J gene: TRBJ2-3
D gene: TRBD2
clone size: many
V gene: TRBV2
CDR3 protein: CASGSGGAEDTQYF
CDR3 DNA: TGTGCCAGCGGTAGCGGGGGGGCTGAAGATACGCAGTATTTT

J gene: TRBJ2-1
D gene: NA
clone size: few
V gene: TRBV5-5
CDR3 protein: CASIIYGHEQFF
CDR3 DNA: TGTGCCAGCATCATTTACGGCCATGAGCAGTTCTTC

J gene: TRBJ2-1
D gene: TRBD2
clone size: NA
V gene: TRBV7-8
CDR3 protein: CASSLRLAGSSSYNEQFF
CDR3 DNA: TGTGCCAGCAGCTTGCGACTAGCGGGGTCGAGCTCCTACAATGAGCAGTTCTTC

J gene: TRBJ1-5
D gene: TRBD1
clone size: NA
V gene: TRBV25-1
CDR3 protein: CASSDDRENQPQHF
CDR3 DNA: TGTGCCAGCAGTGACGACAGGGAGAATCAGCCCCAGCATTTT

J gene: TRBJ2-4
D gene: NA
clone size: NA
V gene: TRBV6-5
CDR3 protein: CATKEGGNVQYF
CDR3 DNA: TGTGCCACCAAAGAGGGGGGTAACGTTCAGTACTTC

J gene: TRBJ2-7
D gene: NA
clone size: many
V gene: TRBV3-1
CDR3 protein: CASSQSFGQSYEQYF
CDR3 DNA: TGTGCCAGCAGCCAATCGTTCGGACAGTCCTACGAGCAGTACTTC

J gene: TRBJ1-1
D gene: NA
clone size: NA
V gene: TRBV7-8
CDR3 protein: CASSMNTEAFF
CDR3 DNA: TGTGCCAGCAGCATGAACACTGAAGCTTTCTTT

J gene: TRBJ1-2
D gene: NA
clone size: few
V gene: TRBV27
CDR3 protein: CASSTDRSEANYGYTF
CDR3 DNA: TGTGCCAGCAGTACCGACAGGTCAGAAGCTAACTATGGCTACACCTTC

J gene: TRBJ1-6
D gene: NA
clone size: NA
V gene: TRBV6-5
CDR3 protein: CASSYLVRVRSPLHF
CDR3 DNA: TGTGCCAGCAGTTACTTGGTACGGGTGAGATCACCCCTCCACTTT

J gene: TRBJ2-2
D gene: TRBD1
clone size: NA
V gene: TRBV12-3/TRBV12-4
CDR3 protein: CASSLAGQSGELFF
CDR3 DNA: TGTGCCAGCAGTTTAGCGGGACAGTCCGGGGAGCTGTTTTTT

J gene: TRBJ2-7
D gene: NA
clone size: few
V gene: TRBV27
CDR3 protein: CASSRPYEQYF
CDR3 DNA: TGTGCCAGCAGTCGACCCTACGAGCAGTACTTC

J gene: TRBJ2-1
D gene: NA
clone size: few
V gene: TRBV4-1
CDR3 protein: CASSTTWGPDNEQFF
CDR3 DNA: TGCGCCAGCAGCACAACGTGGGGGCCGGACAATGAGCAGTTCTTC

J gene: TRBJ2-5
D gene: NA
clone size: NA
V gene: TRBV25-1
CDR3 protein: CASSDQLGETQYF
CDR3 DNA: TGTGCCAGCAGTGATCAGTTGGGCGAGACCCAGTACTTC

J gene: TRBJ2-1
D gene: NA
clone size: NA
V gene: TRBV20-1
CDR3 protein: CSARPVNEQFF
CDR3 DNA: TGCAGTGCTAGACCAGTCAATGAGCAGTTCTTC

J gene: TRBJ1-6
D gene: TRBD1
clone size: few
V gene: TRBV6-5
CDR3 protein: CASSESHPGTGEYPLHF
CDR3 DNA: TGTGCCAGCAGTGAGAGCCATCCCGGGACAGGGGAATATCCCCTCCACTTT

J gene: TRBJ2-3
D gene: TRBD2
clone size: NA
V gene: TRBV28
CDR3 protein: CASSLGLVGAASTDTQYF
CDR3 DNA: TGTGCCAGCAGTCTGGGACTAGTGGGGGCCGCTAGCACAGATACGCAGTATTTT

J gene: TRBJ1-4
D gene: NA
clone size: NA
V gene: TRBV2
CDR3 protein: CASSEARRNNEKLFF
CDR3 DNA: TGTGCCAGCAGTGAAGCGCGGAGAAATAATGAAAAACTGTTTTTT

J gene: TRBJ2-1
D gene: NA
clone size: few
V gene: TRBV2
CDR3 protein: CASSEGVAWVYYNEQFF
CDR3 DNA: TGTGCCAGCAGCGAAGGCGTTGCTTGGGTATACTACAATGAGCAGTTCTTC

J gene: TRBJ1-3
D gene: NA
clone size: many
V gene: TRBV6-1
CDR3 protein: CASSEAYRSSGNTIYF
CDR3 DNA: TGTGCCAGCAGTGAAGCTTACAGGAGCTCTGGAAACACCATATATTTT

J gene: TRBJ2-7
D gene: NA
clone size: NA
V gene: TRBV10-3
CDR3 protein: CAIRGEAPREQYF
CDR3 DNA: TGTGCCATCAGAGGGGAAGCCCCTCGGGAGCAGTACTTC

J gene: TRBJ2-1
D gene: TRBD2
clone size: few
V gene: TRBV19
CDR3 protein: CASSIGTSGGPYGNEQFF
CDR3 DNA: TGTGCCAGTAGTATTGGGACTAGCGGGGGCCCCTATGGCAATGAGCAGTTCTTC

J gene: TRBJ1-2
D gene: TRBD1
clone size: NA
V gene: TRBV3-1
CDR3 protein: CASSQVDRGYYGYTF
CDR3 DNA: TGTGCCAGCAGCCAAGTTGACAGGGGGTACTATGGCTACACCTTC